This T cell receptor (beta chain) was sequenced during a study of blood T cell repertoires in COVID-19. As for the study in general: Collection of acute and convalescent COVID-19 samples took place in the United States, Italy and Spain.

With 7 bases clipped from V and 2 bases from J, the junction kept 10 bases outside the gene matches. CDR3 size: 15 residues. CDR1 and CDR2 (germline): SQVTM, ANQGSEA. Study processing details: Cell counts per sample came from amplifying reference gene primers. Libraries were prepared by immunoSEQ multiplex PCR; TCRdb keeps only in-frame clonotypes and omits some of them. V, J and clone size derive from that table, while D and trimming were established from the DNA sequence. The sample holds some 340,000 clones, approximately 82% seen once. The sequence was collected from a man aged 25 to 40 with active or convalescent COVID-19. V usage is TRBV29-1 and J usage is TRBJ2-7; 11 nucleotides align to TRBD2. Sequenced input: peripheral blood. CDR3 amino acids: CSALGTSGIPYEQYF. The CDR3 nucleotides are TGCAGCGCCCTAGGGACTAGCGGTATTCCCTACGAGCAGTACTTC.